Here is one T cell receptor beta chain with its context. This CDR3 contains 17 residues. The V end was cut by 0 bases, the J end by 0 bases, with 12 bases between. Germline V lookup: CDR1 LGHDT, CDR2 YNNKEL (reference sequence). The data derive from a study of blood T cell repertoires in COVID-19. Study information: From the United States, Italy and Spain came samples of acute and convalescent COVID-19. Sample material is recorded as cDNA or gDNA derived from T cells, B-cell-depleted T cells, or PBMCs.

The authors' processing: Amplification of reference gene primers was used by the study to estimate nucleated cell counts. Data came from immunoSEQ multiplex PCR; TCRdb stores just in-frame clones and leaves some out. The V and J calls and clone size are taken from that table; D and trimming were inferred from the DNA. The sample has around 59,000 clones, around 80% seen once. The receptor was isolated from a human donor in a cohort sampled during active COVID-19. The chain is built from TRBV3-1 (or the pseudogene TRBV3-2) and TRBJ2-1; tentatively, D is TRBD2 (6 bases). The sample consisted of peripheral blood. The CDR3 DNA is TGTGCCAGCAGCCAAGATCCTAGCGCCTGCTCCTACAATGAGCAGTTCTTC. This gives the protein CASSQDPSACSYNEQFF.